Each of the 17 T cell receptor beta chains below was sequenced from the same sample in a study of blood T cell dynamics during melanoma immunotherapy. Repertoires were generated with immunoSEQ multiplex PCR, while TCRdb's copy carries only in-frame clones and drops some. The table records approximately 13,000 clones, 75% to 90% of them present only once. Time point specified: week 3, after first cycle of checkpoint inhibitor. Sequencing used blood, obtained from a patient treated with checkpoint blockade. The receptors shown here come from a human donor with melanoma.

The chain uses TRBV4-3 and TRBJ1-4, with 7 bases aligning to TRBD1. The J segment lost 3 bases and the V segment lost 0 bases, leaving 7 bases of the junction unmatched. CDR3 size: 17 residues. Germline V gives CDR1 LGHNA, CDR2 YSLEER. The CDR3 nucleotides are TGCGCCAGCAGCCAAGACCCCCAGGGGGGGTCTAATGAAAAACTGTTTTTT. Translating gives CASSQDPQGGSNEKLFF.

The chain has TRBV6-6 and TRBJ2-3; D gene unclear. Germline CDR1 MNHNY, CDR2 SVGAGI (reference sequence). With 4 bases removed from V and 4 bases from J, the gap between germline ends came to 12 bases. The CDR3 consists of 14 residues. DNA of the CDR3: TGTGCCAGCAGTTCATTTTCTGAGTCAGATACGCAGTATTTT. Residues: CASSSFSESDTQYF.

The chain joins TRBV14 to TRBJ2-1; TRBD2 is a possible D gene (6 bases). CDR3 length: 11 amino acids. Germline V gives CDR1 SGHDN, CDR2 FVKESK. DNA of the CDR3: TGTGTAAAGGGACTTTACAATGAGCAGTTCTTC. Protein sequence: CVKGLYNEQFF. Using reference TRBV14 and TRBJ2-1 for the parts outside the CDR3, the full variable domain is EAGVTQFPSHSVIEKGQTVTLRCDPISGHDNLYWYRRVMGKEIKFLLHFVKESKQDESGMPNNRFLAERTGGTYSTLKVQPAELEDSGVYFCVKGLYNEQFFGPGTRLTVL.

The V and J genes are TRBV4-2 and TRBJ2-7; 7 nucleotides line up with TRBD2. V shed 1 base, J shed 3 bases, and the junction held 3 bases outside the gene matches. Looked up from germline, CDR1 is LGHNA and CDR2 is YNFKEQ. The CDR3 length is 14 residues. In DNA, the CDR3 is TGTGCCAGCAGCCAAGCCCGGACTAGCTACGAGCAGTACTTC. Translated, it gives CASSQARTSYEQYF.

This sequence joins TRBV5-8 and TRBJ2-3; D is uncertain. Trimming pared 2 bases from V and 4 bases from J, leaving 11 bases between. The CDR3 covers 14 residues. Germline CDR1 is SGHTS and CDR2 is YDEGEE. The CDR3 nucleotides read TGTGCCAGCAGCTTTCAAGGGCCATCAGATACGCAGTATTTT. Amino acid sequence: CASSFQGPSDTQYF.

The rearrangement joins TRBV27 to TRBJ1-2; 11 bases agree with TRBD1. The CDR3 is 18 residues long. Trimming cost V 4 bases and J 4 bases; bases outside gene matches: 14. In germline, CDR1 is MNHEY, CDR2 SMNVEV (reference sequence). The CDR3 nucleotides read TGTGCCAGCAGTTCCTCCGGGACAGGGGGTTGGCATCGCTATGGCTACACCTTC. It yields the protein CASSSSGTGGWHRYGYTF.

This clone was recorded once. The chain recombines TRBV10-3 with TRBJ2-2; TRBD2 matches at 11 bases. Looked up from germline, CDR1 is ENHRY and CDR2 is SYGVKD. V lost 10 bases to trimming and J lost 4 bases; unmatched junction nucleotides: 5. The CDR3 has 14 residues. For the CDR3, the DNA is TGTGCCAGCAGACTAGCGGGACTCACCGGGGAGCTGTTTTTT. Encoded protein: CASRLAGLTGELFF.

About this clone: Compared with germline, one end of the junction differs, possibly owing to a read error. At the DNA level, this CDR3 is encoded by other sequences in the same sample as well. The gene calls are TRBV19 and TRBJ2-3, with TRBD2 matching 10 bases. Germline CDR1 and CDR2: LNHDA and SQIVND (reference sequence). CDR3 size: 16 residues. This chain's CDR3 is CASSIFASGSTDTQYF. CDR3 coding DNA: TGTGCCAGTAGTATATTTGCTAGCGGGAGCACAGATACACAGTATTTT. Full variable domain (missing parts from reference TRBV19 and TRBJ2-3): DGGITQSPKYLFRKEGQNVTLSCEQNLNHDAMYWYRQDPGQGLRLIYYSQIVNDFQKGDIAEGYSVSREKKESFPLTVTSAQKNPTAFYLCASSIFASGSTDTQYFGPGTRLTVL.

The rearrangement links TRBV27 to TRBJ2-5; D is uncertain. Germline CDR1 reads MNHEY; CDR2 reads SMNVEV (reference sequence). The V end was cut by 5 bases, the J end by 5 bases, with 18 bases between. CDR3 size: 15 residues. The CDR3, as DNA: TGTGCCAGCAGTGCCGCCGGGCCAAAGACGGAGACCCAGTACTTC. It encodes CASSAAGPKTETQYF.

The chain carries TRBV7-8 and TRBJ1-1; the D gene is possibly TRBD1 (6 bases). Germline CDR1 and CDR2: SGHVS and FQNEAQ. This CDR3 has 16 amino acids. V gave up 0 bases and J gave up 4 bases, with 15 bases separating them. The DNA of the CDR3 is TGTGCCAGCAGCTTAGCGCAGGGGCCTCCCTCCACTGAAGCTTTCTTT. Its protein is CASSLAQGPPSTEAFF.

CDR3 sequence: CAIRGTGLGYTEAFF. The CDR3 DNA reads TGTGCCATCAGAGGGACAGGGTTAGGGTACACTGAAGCTTTCTTT. This sequence joins TRBV10-3 and TRBJ1-1; 9 bases match TRBD1. The V and J ends lost 6 bases and 3 bases, in that order; junction bases with no gene match: 8. Germline CDR1 is ENHRY and CDR2 is SYGVKD. This CDR3 is built from 15 residues.

As DNA, the CDR3 is TGTGCCAGCAGCTTAGTGGGGGGGGGCACCGGGGAGCTGTTTTTT. Protein: CASSLVGGGTGELFF. V and J are TRBV7-6 and TRBJ2-2; 7 positions agree with TRBD2. Trimming at V came to 1 base and at J to 4 bases, leaving 3 bases not matched to a gene. The germline V gene encodes CDR1 SGHVS and CDR2 FNYEAQ. The CDR3 is 15 residues long.

The gene calls are TRBV7-2 and TRBJ2-3, with 12 bases that match TRBD2. Germline loops: CDR1 SGHTA, CDR2 FQGNSA. The V gene end was trimmed by 4 bases and the J gene end by 4 bases; junction bases not matched to a gene: 9. This CDR3 is 17 amino acids long. The CDR3 region has the DNA TGTGCCAGCAGCTACCTAGCGGGAGGGCCGGGCGCAGATACGCAGTATTTT. Protein: CASSYLAGGPGADTQYF.

J is TRBJ1-4 and V is TRBV5-4; unclear D gene. The V gene lost 0 bases and the J gene lost 8 bases, with 14 bases spanning the gap. The CDR3 extends over 15 amino acids. The germline V gene has CDR1 SGHNT and CDR2 YYREEE (reference sequence). The CDR3 sequence is CASSLDGNILEKLFF. CDR3 nucleotides: TGTGCCAGCAGCTTGGACGGGAATATTTTAGAAAAACTGTTTTTT.

The chain employs TRBV7-9 and TRBJ1-1; D remains ambiguous. V dropped 5 bases and J dropped 2 bases, with 12 bases sitting between them. The CDR3 contains 14 residues. Germline CDR1 is SEHNR and CDR2 is FQNEAQ (reference sequence). The CDR3 spells CASSQRTGNTEAFF. The CDR3, as DNA: TGTGCCAGCAGCCAAAGGACCGGAAACACTGAAGCTTTCTTT.

V is TRBV11-3 and J is TRBJ2-5; D perhaps matches TRBD1 (5 bases). The CDR3 has 16 residues. Germline-derived CDR1 and CDR2 are SGHNT and YENEEA. V gave up 5 bases and J gave up 3 bases, with 19 bases separating them. The CDR3 protein is CASSQGSGHPKETQYF. For the CDR3, the DNA is TGTGCCAGCAGCCAGGGTAGTGGTCATCCCAAAGAGACCCAGTACTTC.

This clone was recorded only once. The rearrangement joins TRBV30 to TRBJ2-3, with TRBD2 as a possible D gene (5 bases). This CDR3 comprises 14 residues. The V end lost 0 bases, the J end lost 2 bases, and 9 bases lay between the germline ends. Germline V gene sequence: CDR1 GTSNPN, CDR2 SVGIG (reference sequence). The DNA of the CDR3 is TGTGCCTGGAGTGTAATCGGGAACACAGATACGCAGTATTTT. It yields the protein CAWSVIGNTDTQYF.